A single sample is the source of the 11 T cell receptor beta chains below, sequenced in a study of a mutant IDH1 vaccine in newly diagnosed glioma (dated by TCRdb to about 2021). The time point label of this sample denotes: week 5, during vaccination. A 20-mer mutant IDH1 peptide at 300 micrograms in Montanide made up each vaccine dose, which was injected subcutaneously together with topical imiquimod. The library was built by means of the immunoSEQ multiplex PCR assay. Imported from immuneACCESS, the table was reduced by TCRdb to in-frame sequences with V and J called. These copies leave out some clones; in studies compared against another copy, an unresolved V gene accounts for under half, and the cause of the remainder is not known. This sample comprises tens of thousands of clones, 90% to 95% of them detected only once. Under 0.7% of the sample is taken by the ten largest. No antigen is known for these receptors.

Source: PBMCs, taken from a glioma patient whose treatment included an IDH1 peptide vaccine. The receptors stem from a woman between 45 and 65 years old with glioma.

The chain uses TRBV28 and TRBJ2-5; TRBD1 might be the D (5 bases). Germline V gene lookup returns CDR1 MDHEN and CDR2 SYDVKM. Trimming left V 7 bases short and J 5 bases short, with 17 bases between. The CDR3 has 14 residues. CDR3 coding DNA: TGTGCCAGCATCTCTCGCAGGACATTGGAGACCCAGTACTTC. Translating gives CASISRRTLETQYF.

This sequence joins TRBV5-5 and TRBJ2-1, with 8 nucleotides matching TRBD1. Looked up from germline, CDR1 is SGHKS and CDR2 is YYEKEE (reference sequence). V lost 2 bases, J lost 8 bases, and 9 bases stayed unmatched. The CDR3 sequence is 15 residues long. CDR3 DNA sequence: TGTGCCAGCAGCTTCCGGGACAGGATCACCGATGAGCAGTTCTTC. This encodes CASSFRDRITDEQFF.

The chain carries TRBV27 and TRBJ2-2; no reliable D call. Looked up from germline, CDR1 is MNHEY and CDR2 is SMNVEV (reference sequence). Deletions cut 2 bases from V and 6 bases from J, with 16 bases between. This CDR3 spans 16 amino acids. The CDR3 DNA reads TGTGCCAGCAGTTTAAGGTCGGGTCCTAGGGCCGGGGAGCTGTTTTTT. Its translation: CASSLRSGPRAGELFF.

The chain couples TRBV7-3 to TRBJ2-1; D gene unclear. CDR3 length equals 16 residues. CDR1 and CDR2 from the germline V gene are SGHTA and FQGTGA. The V end lost 2 bases, the J end lost 0 bases, and 11 bases lay between the germline ends. CDR3 coding DNA: TGTGCCAGCAGCTTACCAGTTAGTAGCTCCTACAATGAGCAGTTCTTC. It is translated as CASSLPVSSSYNEQFF.

The chain has TRBV7-9 and TRBJ1-5; D is uncertain. CDR1 is SEHNR, CDR2 FQNEAQ, per germline (reference sequence). V gave up 1 base and J gave up 7 bases, with 5 bases separating them. CDR3 size: 12 residues. CDR3 sequence (DNA): TGTGCCAGCAGCTTAGATAGCCAGCCCCAGCATTTT. Protein sequence: CASSLDSQPQHF.

CDR3 coding DNA: TGTGCCAGTAGAGGGAGGGCCCAGCATTTT. This encodes CASRGRAQHF. The V call is TRBV19, the J call TRBJ1-5; D is ambiguous. The CDR3 loop spans 10 amino acids. Germline V CDR1 and CDR2: LNHDA, SQIVND (reference sequence). The V end lost 6 bases, the J end lost 11 bases, and 8 bases lay between the germline ends.

This chain connects TRBV18 to TRBJ1-3, with a weak D call TRBD1 (6 bases). Trimming pared 3 bases from V and 0 bases from J, leaving 9 bases between. Germline V gives CDR1 KGHSH, CDR2 LQKENI. CDR3 length: 15 residues. The DNA of the CDR3 is TGTGCCAGCTCACCTGACAGGAGCTCTGGAAACACCATATATTTT. This sequence encodes CASSPDRSSGNTIYF. The entire variable domain, with the rest obtained from reference TRBV18 and TRBJ1-3, is as follows: NAGVMQNPRHLVRRRGQEARLRCSPMKGHSHVYWYRQLPEEGLKFMVYLQKENIIDESGMPKERFSAEFPKEGPSILRIQQVVRGDSAAYFCASSPDRSSGNTIYFGEGSWLTVV.

J is TRBJ1-1 and V is TRBV30; D gene ambiguous. Germline loops: CDR1 GTSNPN, CDR2 SVGIG (reference sequence). The CDR3 is 8 amino acids. Trimming took off 8 bases at V and 7 bases at J, with 5 bases between the two ends. The DNA of the CDR3 is TGTGCCGGATATGAAGCTTTCTTT. It yields the protein CAGYEAFF.

The chain has TRBV19 and TRBJ1-2; possible D gene TRBD1, 6 bases. The CDR3 totals 12 residues. V was clipped by 10 bases and J by 8 bases, with 17 bases between them. The V gene's germline CDR1 is LNHDA and CDR2 SQIVND (reference sequence). This chain's CDR3 is CATQGGSGGYTF. CDR3 bases: TGTGCCACCCAAGGGGGGTCGGGCGGCTACACCTTC.

This chain uses TRBV5-1 with TRBJ2-1; weak D call: TRBD2 (5 bases). The V gene's germline CDR1 is SGHRS and CDR2 YFSETQ. This CDR3 contains 13 residues. The ends were cut back, 4 bases at V and 9 bases at J, with 14 bases in the middle. The CDR3: CASSGSLEVEQFF. The CDR3 nucleotides read TGCGCCAGCAGCGGCTCCTTGGAGGTTGAGCAGTTCTTC.

This chain links TRBV19 with TRBJ2-7; 9 bases map to TRBD1. V was clipped by 7 bases and J by 5 bases; unmatched bases: 9. The CDR3 spans 14 residues. CDR1 and CDR2 (germline): LNHDA, SQIVND (reference sequence). This chain's CDR3 is CASNQPGQGNEQYF. DNA of the CDR3: TGTGCCAGTAACCAACCCGGACAGGGGAACGAGCAGTACTTC.